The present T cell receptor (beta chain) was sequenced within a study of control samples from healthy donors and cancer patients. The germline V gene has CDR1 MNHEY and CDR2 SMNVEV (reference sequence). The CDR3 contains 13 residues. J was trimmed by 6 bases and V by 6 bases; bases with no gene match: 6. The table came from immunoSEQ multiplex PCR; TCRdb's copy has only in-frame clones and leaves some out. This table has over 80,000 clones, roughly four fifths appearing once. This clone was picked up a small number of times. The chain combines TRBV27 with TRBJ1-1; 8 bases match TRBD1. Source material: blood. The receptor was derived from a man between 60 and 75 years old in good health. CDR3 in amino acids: CASRGQGRAEAFF. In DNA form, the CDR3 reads TGTGCCAGCAGAGGACAGGGAAGAGCTGAAGCTTTCTTT.